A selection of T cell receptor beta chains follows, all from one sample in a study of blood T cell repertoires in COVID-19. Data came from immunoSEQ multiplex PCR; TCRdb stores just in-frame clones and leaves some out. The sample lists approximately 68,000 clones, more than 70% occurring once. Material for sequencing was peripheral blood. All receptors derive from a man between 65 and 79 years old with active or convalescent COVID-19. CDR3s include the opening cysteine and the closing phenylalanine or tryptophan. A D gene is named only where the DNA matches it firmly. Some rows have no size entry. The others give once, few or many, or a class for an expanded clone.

TGCGCCAGCAGCTCCGGGACTTTCACAGATACGCAGTATTTT	CASSSGTFTDTQYF	TRBV5-1	TRBJ2-3	.	.
TGTGCCAGCAGTGAACTGGGGACTTCCTACGAGCAGTACTTC	CASSELGTSYEQYF	TRBV6-1	TRBJ2-7	.	few
TGTGCCAGCAGACAATTCTCGGGACAGGCGGAAAAACTGTTTTTT	CASRQFSGQAEKLFF	TRBV16	TRBJ1-4	TRBD1	.
TGTGCCAGCAGTGTTGGGGGCTGGGGAGAGCAGTACTTC	CASSVGGWGEQYF	TRBV2	TRBJ2-7	.	.
TGTGCCAGTCAGCGGCGAGGGACAGATACGCAGTATTTT	CASQRRGTDTQYF	TRBV19	TRBJ2-3	.	.
TGTGCCAGCAGCTCTGACGGGGGTTTCACAGATACGCAGTATTTT	CASSSDGGFTDTQYF	TRBV3-1/TRBV3-2	TRBJ2-3	.	.
TGTGCCAGTAGTCAACCCTCCCTAGCGGCGCCCTACGAGCAGTACTTC	CASSQPSLAAPYEQYF	TRBV19	TRBJ2-7	TRBD2	.
TGTGCCAGCAGTGACAGTTTCTCTGGAAACACCATATATTTT	CASSDSFSGNTIYF	TRBV25-1	TRBJ1-3	.	.
TGTGCCGTGGGGGGCGGGGGACGCTCTGGAAACACCATATATTTT	CAVGGGGRSGNTIYF	TRBV10-3	TRBJ1-3	.	.
TGTGCCAGCTCACCAACCCCCGGGGGCTCCTACAATGAGCAGTTCTTC	CASSPTPGGSYNEQFF	TRBV18	TRBJ2-1	.	.
TGTGCCAGCAGCTCTGCGTCTATCTACGAGCAGTACTTC	CASSSASIYEQYF	TRBV7-9	TRBJ2-7	.	.
TGTGCCAGTAGTATACAGGGGGCACACGAGCAGTACTTC	CASSIQGAHEQYF	TRBV19	TRBJ2-7	TRBD1	.